The 2 T cell receptor beta chains presented below share a single source sample, sequenced in a study of cytomegalovirus exposure and HLA in healthy donors. Primers included in the PCR were 60 Vbeta and 13 Jbeta primers. Generated by immunoSEQ multiplex PCR, the TCRdb table keeps only in-frame clones and is missing some. The sample shows 100,000 to 150,000 clones, roughly 78% of them seen only once. The sequenced sample consisted of PBMCs. The receptor source for this set is a man aged 30-40 years in good health and CMV-seropositive.

This chain uses TRBV5-1 with TRBJ2-5; 8 bases line up with TRBD2. Germline V CDR1 and CDR2: SGHRS, YFSETQ. The CDR3 extends over 15 amino acids. V lost 2 bases and J lost 1; bases outside the gene matches: 4. Here the CDR3 reads CASSLLAGGQETQYF. CDR3 nucleotides: TGCGCCAGCAGCTTACTGGCGGGGGGCCAAGAGACCCAGTACTTC.

Of note for this clone: Other DNA sequences of this sample code for an identical CDR3. The chain is built from TRBV2 and TRBJ1-3; 8 nucleotides match TRBD1. This CDR3 comprises 16 residues. CDR1 is SNHLY, CDR2 FYNNEI, per germline. With V trimmed by 6 bases and J by 0 bases, 7 bases remained unmatched. The CDR3: CASSFFTGGSGNTIYF. DNA for the CDR3: TGTGCCAGCAGCTTCTTTACAGGGGGCTCTGGAAACACCATATATTTT. Filled out from reference TRBV2 and TRBJ1-3, the complete variable domain reads EPEVTQTPSHQVTQMGQEVILRCVPISNHLYFYWYRQILGQKVEFLVSFYNNEISEKSEIFDDQFSVERPDGSNFTLKIRSTKLEDSAMYFCASSFFTGGSGNTIYFGEGSWLTVV.